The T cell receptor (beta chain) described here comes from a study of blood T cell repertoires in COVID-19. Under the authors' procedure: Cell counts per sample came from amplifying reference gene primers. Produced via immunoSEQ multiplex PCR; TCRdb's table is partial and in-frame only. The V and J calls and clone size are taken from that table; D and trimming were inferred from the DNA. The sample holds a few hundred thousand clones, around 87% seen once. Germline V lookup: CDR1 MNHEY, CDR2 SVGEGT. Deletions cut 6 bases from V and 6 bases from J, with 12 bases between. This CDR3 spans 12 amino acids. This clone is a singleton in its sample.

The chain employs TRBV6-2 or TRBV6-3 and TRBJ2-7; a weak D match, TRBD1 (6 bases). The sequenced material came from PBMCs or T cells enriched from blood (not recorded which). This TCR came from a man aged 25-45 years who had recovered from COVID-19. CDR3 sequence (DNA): TGTGCCAGCAGCCTAGGACAGCCCGAGCAGTACTTC. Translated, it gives CASSLGQPEQYF.